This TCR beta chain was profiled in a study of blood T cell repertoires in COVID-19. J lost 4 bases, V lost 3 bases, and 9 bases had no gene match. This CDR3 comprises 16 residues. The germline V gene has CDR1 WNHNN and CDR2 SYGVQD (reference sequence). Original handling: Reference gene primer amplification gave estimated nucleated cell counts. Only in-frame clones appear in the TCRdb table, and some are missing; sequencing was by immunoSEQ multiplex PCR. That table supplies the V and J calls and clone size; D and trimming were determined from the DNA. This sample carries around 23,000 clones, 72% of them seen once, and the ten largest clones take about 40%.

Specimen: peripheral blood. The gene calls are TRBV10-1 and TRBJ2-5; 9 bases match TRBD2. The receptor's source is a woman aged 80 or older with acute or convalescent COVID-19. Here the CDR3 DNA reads TGCGCCAGCAGTGATGGGAGATTAGCGGGAGTAGAGACCCAGTACTTC. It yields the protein CASSDGRLAGVETQYF.